This T cell receptor beta chain was captured by sequencing in a study of CD8+CD57+ T cells in acquired aplastic anemia. The CDR3 covers 14 residues. The V and J ends lost 3 bases and 4 bases respectively, with 11 bases between them. Looked up from germline, CDR1 is LNHDA and CDR2 is SQIVND (reference sequence). It was genomic DNA that served as the template for profiling TCR beta VDJ and CDR3. TCRdb analysed the reads with MiXCR anew, one entry per CDR3 protein. Among 150,000 to 170,000 distinct CDR3 sequences listed, about 54% were seen once. Patients chosen for sequencing had CD8+CD57+ cells that had expanded, as shown by flow cytometry. All patients had severe acquired aplastic anemia.

The TCR was taken from a human donor with aplastic anemia. This rearrangement joins TRBV19 to TRBJ2-3, with no clear D. What was sequenced was sorted CD4+, CD8+, or CD8+CD57+ T cells (not recorded which) from PBMCs. DNA for the CDR3: TGTGCCAGTAGTATCCACTTGAGCTCAGATACGCAGTATTTT. It translates to CASSIHLSSDTQYF.